This T cell receptor (beta chain) comes out of a study of blood T cell repertoires in COVID-19. Study context: Researchers got acute and convalescent COVID-19 samples from the United States, Italy and Spain. PBMCs, B-cell-depleted T cells, or T cells were the source of the cDNA or gDNA that made up the material.

As handled by the study authors: Using reference gene primer amplification, nucleated cell counts were estimated. The method was immunoSEQ multiplex PCR; TCRdb's version includes in-frame clones alone and lacks a portion of them. V and J calls and clone size come straight from that table; D and trimming were deduced from the DNA. The table includes around 94,000 clones, roughly 87% detected once. The sequencing input was peripheral blood. This sequence was found in a man aged 45 to 65 with active COVID-19.

CDR3 region: CASSLTGSDSPLHF. The CDR3 DNA reads as TGTGCCAGCAGCCTGACAGGGTCGGATTCACCCCTCCACTTT. The chain has TRBV4-2 and TRBJ1-6, with TRBD1 matching 7 bases. Germline V gives CDR1 LGHNA, CDR2 YNFKEQ. The junction had 5 bases not matched to a gene; V was cut back by 4 bases and J by 8 bases. The CDR3 length is 14 residues.